The 31 T cell receptor beta chains in this list originate from one sample, sequenced in a study of T cells in localized non-small cell lung cancer. Produced via immunoSEQ multiplex PCR; TCRdb's table is partial and in-frame only. The repertoire includes some 78,000 clones, roughly 81% of them detected once, and 2.8% sits in the top ten. This material consisted of peripheral blood, taken before any cancer treatment. These receptors came from a man between 40 and 70 years old with stage I lung adenocarcinoma.

The rearrangement joins TRBV7-3 to TRBJ2-7, with a weak D call TRBD2 (6 bases). Trimming left V 5 bases short and J 1 base short, with 21 bases between. The CDR3 is 17 residues long. CDR1 and CDR2 (germline): SGHTA, FQGTGA. The CDR3 region has the DNA TGTGCCAGCAGCCGCAAGGGAGGTCTTGGAGCATCCTACGAGCAGTACTTC. Residues: CASSRKGGLGASYEQYF.

This chain links TRBV5-1 with TRBJ2-3, with 11 bases identical to TRBD2. Germline assignment: CDR1 SGHRS and CDR2 YFSETQ. The CDR3 totals 14 residues. Trimming took 7 bases from V and 5 from J; bases not matched to a gene: 6. In DNA, the CDR3 is TGCGCCAGCTTAGCGGGGGGGCCCGAAGATACGCAGTATTTT. As protein: CASLAGGPEDTQYF.

The rearrangement uses TRBV18 and TRBJ2-7; TRBD1 agrees at 7 bases. CDR1 and CDR2 (germline): KGHSH, LQKENI. After removal of 3 bases from V and 0 bases from J, the junction contained 11 bases not matched to a gene. The CDR3 spans 17 residues. CDR3 protein: CASSPLARTGSSYEQYF. CDR3 DNA sequence: TGTGCCAGCTCACCCCTGGCCCGGACAGGTTCCTCCTACGAGCAGTACTTC.

In its sample, this clone was seen once. This chain joins TRBV7-2 and TRBJ2-6, with 9 bases fitting TRBD1. The CDR3 has 22 amino acids. The V segment lost 0 bases and the J segment 1 base; nucleotides outside the gene matches: 16. Looked up from germline, CDR1 is SGHTA and CDR2 is FQGNSA. This CDR3 is CASSLAGRDRALSYSGANVLTF. As DNA, the CDR3 is TGTGCCAGCAGCTTAGCGGGGAGGGACAGGGCTCTTTCCTATTCTGGGGCCAACGTCCTGACTTTC.

This clone was counted many times. The rearrangement uses TRBV2 and TRBJ2-7; D ambiguous. Trimming took 6 bases from V and 4 from J, leaving 7 bases between them. There are 11 residues in the CDR3. Per the germline V gene, CDR1 is SNHLY and CDR2 is FYNNEI. CDR3 sequence: CASRATYEQYF. CDR3 nucleotides: TGTGCCAGCAGGGCTACATACGAGCAGTACTTC.

The V call is TRBV28, the J call TRBJ1-5; 9 positions match TRBD1. This CDR3 spans 15 amino acids. The trim removed 5 bases at V and 4 bases at J, leaving 6 bases unmatched. Germline CDR1 is MDHEN and CDR2 is SYDVKM. The CDR3 reads CASSDHRGRNQPQHF. The CDR3 bases are TGTGCCAGCAGTGACCACAGGGGGCGGAATCAGCCCCAGCATTTT.

The chain is built from TRBV13 and TRBJ2-2; D call uncertain. The germline V gene has CDR1 PRHDT and CDR2 FYEKMQ (reference sequence). Trimming shortened V by 5 bases and J by 6 bases, and 16 bases separated the two germline ends. This CDR3 has 15 residues. The CDR3 is CASSRASGRAGELFF. The DNA for the CDR3 is TGTGCCAGCAGCCGAGCGTCAGGTCGTGCCGGGGAGCTGTTTTTT.

The chain carries TRBV9 and TRBJ1-1, with 8 bases matching TRBD1. The CDR3 has 14 amino acids. CDR1 and CDR2 from the germline V gene are SGDLS and YYNGEE. J was trimmed by 5 bases and V by 3 bases; bases with no gene match: 6. CDR3 nucleotides: TGTGCCAGCAGCGCCCAGACAGGGGTGACTGAAGCTTTCTTT. Its protein is CASSAQTGVTEAFF.

As regards this clone: At one end, the junction sequence differs from germline, possibly due to a read error. The chain has TRBV7-7 and TRBJ2-5; D perhaps matches TRBD2 (8 bases). CDR3 length equals 14 residues. The germline CDR1 and CDR2 sequences are SSHAT and FNYEAQ (reference sequence). CDR3 sequence (DNA): TGTGCTAGCAGCTTAGCGGGACAGAAAGAGACCCAGTACTTC. This gives the protein CASSLAGQKETQYF.

This clone appeared a few times. The V and J genes are TRBV28 and TRBJ2-7, with D unclear. Trimming took 6 bases from V and 4 from J, leaving 19 bases between them. This CDR3 has 15 amino acids. Germline CDR1 MDHEN, CDR2 SYDVKM. The CDR3 protein is CASSPPDTGRYEQYF. The CDR3 bases are TGTGCCAGCAGCCCCCCCGACACTGGTCGATACGAGCAGTACTTC. Using reference TRBV28 and TRBJ2-7 for the parts outside the CDR3, the full variable domain is DVKVTQSSRYLVKRTGEKVFLECVQDMDHENMFWYRQDPGLGLRLIYFSYDVKMKEKGDIPEGYSVSREKKERFSLILESASTNQTSMYLCASSPPDTGRYEQYFGPGTRLTVT.

The rearrangement links TRBV19 to TRBJ2-5; TRBD1 agrees at 9 bases. Germline V lookup: CDR1 LNHDA, CDR2 SQIVND (reference sequence). V dropped 7 bases and J dropped 6; count of bases not matched to a gene: 6. This CDR3 has 13 residues. CDR3 amino acids: CASKDRGRQTQYF. The CDR3, as DNA: TGTGCCAGTAAGGACAGGGGAAGGCAGACCCAGTACTTC.

This clone showed up just once. The chain has TRBV29-1 and TRBJ2-5; D remains unclear. V was shortened by 8 bases and J by 5 bases, with 21 bases between the two germline ends. Germline CDR1 reads SQVTM; CDR2 reads ANQGSEA. The CDR3 sequence is 14 residues long. The CDR3 protein is CSLRPPGPAETQYF. The CDR3 DNA follows: TGCAGCCTGAGACCCCCGGGCCCAGCGGAGACCCAGTACTTC.

This clone was detected a few times. The chain uses TRBV2 and TRBJ2-1, with unresolved D. The V and J ends lost 6 bases and 7 bases respectively, with 7 bases between them. Germline assignment: CDR1 SNHLY and CDR2 FYNNEI. The CDR3 covers 11 residues. The CDR3 sequence is CASSFGNEQFF. The CDR3 nucleotides are TGTGCCAGCAGCTTCGGAAATGAGCAGTTCTTC.

The genes are TRBV5-4 and TRBJ2-7; D is unresolved. This CDR3 has 11 residues. CDR1 and CDR2 (germline): SGHNT, YYREEE (reference sequence). V dropped 4 bases and J dropped 5 bases, with 7 bases sitting between them. The DNA of the CDR3 is TGTGCCAGCAGCATCGGAAACGAGCAGTACTTC. It translates to CASSIGNEQYF.

This clone was found a few times. The chain employs TRBV30 and TRBJ1-1; D perhaps matches TRBD1 (5 bases). The CDR3 length is 13 residues. Germline CDR1 GTSNPN, CDR2 SVGIG (reference sequence). The V end was cut by 7 bases, the J end by 4 bases, with 16 bases between. The CDR3 reads CASTRVQGTEAFF. The CDR3 DNA reads as TGTGCCTCGACCAGGGTGCAAGGCACTGAAGCTTTCTTT.

Details on this clone: Because it lacks the conserved phenylalanine or tryptophan at the end, this CDR3 is likely a read error. Because the CDR3's place on the DNA is in doubt, the DNA is left out and the CDR3 is given as listed by TCRdb. This chain uses TRBV10-3 with TRBJ2-7; no DNA check was done on the table's D call, TRBD2. The CDR3 is 11 amino acids long, termini counted. Germline lookup yields CDR1 ENHRY and CDR2 SYGVKD. The CDR3 is CAISDSPMSRE.

The chain employs TRBV7-2 and TRBJ1-2; 9 bases match TRBD1. This CDR3 comprises 15 residues. CDR1 is SGHTA and CDR2 is FQGNSA in the germline V gene. With 4 bases clipped from V and 8 bases from J, the junction kept 11 bases outside the gene matches. As DNA, the CDR3 is TGTGCCAGCAGCTCCCGGACAGGGGACGTCTTGGGCTACACCTTC. Its protein is CASSSRTGDVLGYTF.

The CDR3 DNA follows: TGTGCCAGCAGTACCTCAGGGGGCGCGGTAAGGGAGCAGTACTTC. It translates to CASSTSGGAVREQYF. This chain links TRBV28 with TRBJ2-7; 8 bases line up with TRBD1. J lost 7 bases, V lost 5 bases, and 13 bases had no gene match. CDR1 is MDHEN and CDR2 is SYDVKM in the germline V gene. This CDR3 has 15 amino acids.

The gene calls are TRBV9 and TRBJ2-2; 10 nucleotides agree with TRBD2. The trim removed 3 bases at V and 4 bases at J, leaving 15 bases unmatched. This CDR3 is 19 amino acids long. CDR1 is SGDLS, CDR2 YYNGEE, per germline. This CDR3 is CASSARGVSGRKGTGELFF. In DNA form, the CDR3 reads TGTGCCAGCAGCGCCCGGGGGGTTAGCGGGAGGAAAGGCACCGGGGAGCTGTTTTTT.

The chain joins TRBV5-1 to TRBJ2-7; 13 bases are a match to TRBD2. The CDR3 runs 15 residues. The V gene's germline CDR1 is SGHRS and CDR2 YFSETQ. Trimming at V came to 3 bases and at J to 4 bases, leaving 4 bases not matched to a gene. CDR3 coding DNA: TGCGCCAGCAGCTCGACTAGCGGGGGGCCGTACGAGCAGTACTTC. Residues: CASSSTSGGPYEQYF.

This clone came up once. The chain joins TRBV5-6 to TRBJ2-1, with TRBD2 identical over 10 bases. V was pared by 1 base and J by 8 bases, with 9 bases of the junction left unmatched. Germline lookup yields CDR1 SGHDT and CDR2 YYEEEE. The CDR3 spans 16 residues. CDR3 region: CASSLLSGGAAYEQFF. The CDR3 DNA reads TGTGCCAGCAGCTTGCTAAGCGGGGGGGCCGCATATGAGCAGTTCTTC.

This rearrangement joins TRBV5-1 to TRBJ2-1; 8 bases line up with TRBD1. Germline CDR1 and CDR2: SGHRS and YFSETQ. The ends lost 6 bases at V and 6 bases at J; junction bases unmatched: 14. This CDR3 region has 16 residues. CDR3: CASNPSTGEGGNEQFF. The DNA for the CDR3 is TGCGCCAGCAACCCGTCGACAGGGGAAGGAGGCAATGAGCAGTTCTTC.

In regard to this clone: Germline and junction disagree at one end, which may indicate a read error. The gene calls are TRBV7-7 and TRBJ2-1; 8 bases align to TRBD2. This CDR3 region has 16 residues. Germline V gene sequence: CDR1 SSHAT, CDR2 FNYEAQ (reference sequence). CDR3 amino acids: CASSSVPGGSYNEQFF. The CDR3 DNA reads TGTGCTAGCAGTTCGGTCCCGGGAGGGTCCTACAATGAGCAGTTCTTC.

The chain couples TRBV10-3 to TRBJ1-5; unclear D gene. The V gene's germline CDR1 is ENHRY and CDR2 SYGVKD. CDR3 length: 14 amino acids. Trimming took off 0 bases at V and 9 bases at J, with 12 bases between the two ends. The CDR3 nucleotides read TGTGCCATCAGTGAGTCGACTGAGAATTCGCCCCAGCATTTT. Translated: CAISESTENSPQHF.

The chain links TRBV19 to TRBJ2-7; tentatively, D is TRBD1 or TRBD2 (5 bases each). CDR1 is LNHDA, CDR2 SQIVND, per germline (reference sequence). V lost 5 bases to trimming and J lost 0 bases, with 11 bases between them. The length of the CDR3 is 14 residues. CDR3 sequence: CASSPGTGSYEQYF. The CDR3 DNA sequence: TGTGCCAGTAGTCCTGGGACGGGCTCCTACGAGCAGTACTTC.

V is TRBV5-6 and J is TRBJ2-5; no clear D. The CDR3 spans 11 residues. Germline V gives CDR1 SGHDT, CDR2 YYEEEE. The ends were cut back, 4 bases at V and 5 bases at J, with 6 bases in the middle. The CDR3 protein is CASSTGETQYF. The CDR3, as DNA: TGTGCCAGCAGCACTGGGGAGACCCAGTACTTC.

This clone showed up just once. J is TRBJ1-5 and V is TRBV15; 7 bases fit TRBD1. Germline CDR1 reads LNHNV; CDR2 reads YYDKDF (reference sequence). This CDR3 has 15 residues. J gave up 4 bases and V 3 bases, and 6 bases lay outside the gene matches. The chain's CDR3 is CATSSGDRDNQPQHF. CDR3 DNA sequence: TGTGCCACCAGCAGTGGTGACAGGGATAATCAGCCCCAGCATTTT.

The chain joins TRBV6-5 to TRBJ2-3; 7 nucleotides line up with TRBD2. Germline values: CDR1 MNHEY, CDR2 SVGAGI. Trimming cost V 10 bases and J 3 bases; bases outside gene matches: 13. The CDR3 is 15 amino acids. The CDR3 here is CATMTASGYTDTQYF. CDR3 bases: TGTGCCACCATGACCGCTAGCGGCTATACAGATACGCAGTATTTT.

V usage is TRBV19 and J usage is TRBJ2-1; D is perhaps TRBD1 or TRBD2 (5 bases each). The CDR3 is made up of 15 amino acids. The germline V gene has CDR1 LNHDA and CDR2 SQIVND (reference sequence). Trimming stripped 5 bases from V and 5 bases from J, with 16 bases between. For the CDR3, the DNA is TGTGCCAGTAGTCTAGGGACGCTTTTAAACAATGAGCAGTTCTTC. This codes for CASSLGTLLNNEQFF.

This sequence joins TRBV5-4 and TRBJ2-7; 14 nucleotides match TRBD2. The CDR3 runs to 16 residues. V was clipped by 0 bases and J by 7 bases; unmatched bases: 6. Germline V gene lookup returns CDR1 SGHNT and CDR2 YYREEE (reference sequence). This CDR3 is CASSLDEGLAGVEQYF. CDR3 DNA sequence: TGTGCCAGCAGCTTGGACGAGGGACTAGCGGGAGTGGAGCAGTACTTC. Full variable domain (remainder filled in from reference TRBV5-4 and TRBJ2-7): ETGVTQSPTHLIKTRGQQVTLRCSSQSGHNTVSWYQQALGQGPQFIFQYYREEENGRGNFPPRFSGLQFPNYSSELNVNALELDDSALYLCASSLDEGLAGVEQYFGPGTRLTVT.

V gene TRBV5-5 combines with J gene TRBJ2-2, with D possibly called TRBD1 or TRBD2 (6 bases each). The V end lost 5 bases, the J end lost 6 bases, and 20 bases lay between the germline ends. Germline CDR1 SGHKS, CDR2 YYEKEE (reference sequence). The CDR3 totals 16 residues. In DNA form, the CDR3 reads TGTGCCAGCAGTTCGGGGGCCAGGGGACCATCCGGGGAGCTGTTTTTT. It is translated as CASSSGARGPSGELFF.